This T cell receptor (beta chain) is drawn from a study of T cells after yellow fever vaccination. General study results and limits: It was the secondary response that reached its peak faster, day 5 versus 15, but it was weaker.

This clonotype was picked up many times. Its antigen is still unknown. TCRdb processed the 5' RACE reads anew with MiXCR; each CDR3 protein has one entry. The sample includes some 390,000 distinct CDR3 sequences, roughly a sixth of them seen just once. Germline CDR1 and CDR2: MNHEY and SVGAGI. After removal of 10 bases from V and 6 bases from J, the junction contained 8 bases not matched to a gene. The CDR3 runs to 14 residues. This material consisted of PBMCs, taken before the yellow fever booster vaccination. This TCR derives from a man aged 18 to 35 who received the YFV17D yellow fever vaccine. The chain couples TRBV6-5 to TRBJ1-5; 11 nucleotides match TRBD1. As DNA, the CDR3 is TGTGCCACCTCTCCCGGGACAGGGGGTCAGCCCCAGCATTTT. It codes for CATSPGTGGQPQHF.